This T cell receptor beta chain appears in the sequencing data of a study of T-cell reconstitution after alpha-beta-depleted transplantation in children. Unique molecular identifiers were incorporated during preparation of the TCRbeta library. TCRdb analysed the PCR reads with MiXCR anew, one entry per CDR3 protein. The sample holds about 220,000 distinct CDR3 sequences, roughly 18% seen once. This sample comprised PBMCs, mostly from graft donor cells, obtained 360 days after TCRalphabeta/CD19-depleted stem cell transplant. The sequence derives from a male patient between 2 and 9 years old who had a stem cell transplant for acute lymphoblastic leukemia, so the T cells may come from the graft donor.

This chain's CDR3 is CASSLIAGSHQETQYF. CDR3 sequence (DNA): TGTGCCAGCAGTCTGATAGCGGGGAGTCACCAAGAGACCCAGTACTTC. The gene calls are TRBV6-1 and TRBJ2-5; TRBD2 matches 8 bases. The CDR3 has 16 amino acids. The V gene's germline CDR1 is MNHNS and CDR2 SASEGT. The V gene end was trimmed by 5 bases and the J gene end by 0 bases; junction bases not matched to a gene: 8.